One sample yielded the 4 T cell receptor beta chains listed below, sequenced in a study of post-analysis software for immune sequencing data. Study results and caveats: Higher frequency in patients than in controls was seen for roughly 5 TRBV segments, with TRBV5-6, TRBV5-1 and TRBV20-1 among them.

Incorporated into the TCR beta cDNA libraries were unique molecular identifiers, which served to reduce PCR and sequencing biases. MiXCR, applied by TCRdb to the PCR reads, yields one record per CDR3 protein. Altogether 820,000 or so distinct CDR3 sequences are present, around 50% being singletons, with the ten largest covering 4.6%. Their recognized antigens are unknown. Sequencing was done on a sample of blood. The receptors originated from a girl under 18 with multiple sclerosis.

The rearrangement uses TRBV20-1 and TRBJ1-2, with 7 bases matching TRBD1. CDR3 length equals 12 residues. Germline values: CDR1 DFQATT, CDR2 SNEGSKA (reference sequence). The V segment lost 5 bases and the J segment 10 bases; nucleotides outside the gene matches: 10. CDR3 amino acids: CSAPYRQGNYTF. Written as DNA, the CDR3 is TGCAGTGCTCCATATCGACAGGGAAACTACACCTTC.

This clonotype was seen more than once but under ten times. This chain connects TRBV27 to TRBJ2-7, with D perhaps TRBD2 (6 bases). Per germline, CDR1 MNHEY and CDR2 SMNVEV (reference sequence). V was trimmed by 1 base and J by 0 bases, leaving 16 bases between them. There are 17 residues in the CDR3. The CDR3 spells CASSLYTGTQHSYEQYF. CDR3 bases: TGTGCCAGCAGTTTATATACCGGGACTCAACACTCCTACGAGCAGTACTTC.

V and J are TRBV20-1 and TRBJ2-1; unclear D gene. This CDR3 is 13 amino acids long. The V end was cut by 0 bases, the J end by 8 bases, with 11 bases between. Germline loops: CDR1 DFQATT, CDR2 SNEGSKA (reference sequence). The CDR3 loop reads CSARDGQYDEQFF. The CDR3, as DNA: TGCAGTGCTAGAGATGGTCAATACGATGAGCAGTTCTTC.

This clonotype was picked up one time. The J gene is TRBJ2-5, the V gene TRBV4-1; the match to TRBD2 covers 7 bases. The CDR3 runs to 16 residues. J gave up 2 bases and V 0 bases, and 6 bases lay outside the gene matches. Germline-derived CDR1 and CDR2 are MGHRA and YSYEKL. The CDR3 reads CASSQDPGGGQETQYF. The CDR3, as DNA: TGCGCCAGCAGCCAAGATCCTGGGGGGGGGCAAGAGACCCAGTACTTC.